Shown below are 5 T cell receptor beta chains from a single sample sequenced in a study of blood T cell repertoires in COVID-19. Sequencing was performed with immunoSEQ multiplex PCR; in TCRdb, only in-frame clones are kept and a portion is missing. The sample records under 90,000 clones, 70% to 75% being singletons. Sequencing input: peripheral blood. The receptor set was obtained from a man aged 50 to 59 with active or convalescent COVID-19.

This clone has a single count. V gene TRBV10-3 combines with J gene TRBJ1-2, with D possibly TRBD1 on 5 matching bases. V shed 4 bases and J shed 8 bases, with 14 bases lying between them. The germline V gene has CDR1 ENHRY and CDR2 SYGVKD. The length of the CDR3 is 13 residues. CDR3 amino acids: CAISVGGSGGYTF. The DNA for the CDR3 is TGTGCCATCAGTGTCGGGGGTTCCGGAGGCTACACCTTC.

The chain links TRBV7-3 to TRBJ2-3; 11 bases match TRBD2. CDR1 is SGHTA, CDR2 FQGTGA, per germline. The V gene end was trimmed by 5 bases and the J gene end by 6 bases; junction bases not matched to a gene: 16. There are 18 residues in the CDR3. The CDR3 spells CASSRTSGGPGLRDTQYF. The CDR3 bases are TGTGCCAGCAGCCGCACTAGCGGGGGTCCCGGCTTAAGGGATACGCAGTATTTT. The whole variable domain, filled in from reference TRBV7-3 and TRBJ2-3, reads GAGVSQTPSNKVTEKGKYVELRCDPISGHTALYWYRQSLGQGPEFLIYFQGTGAADDSGLPNDRFFAVRPEGSVSTLKIQRTERGDSAVYLCASSRTSGGPGLRDTQYFGPGTRLTVL.

This chain connects TRBV30 to TRBJ2-1; TRBD2 matches 9 bases. The junction had 5 bases not matched to a gene; V was cut back by 1 base and J by 10 bases. CDR1 and CDR2 from the germline V gene are GTSNPN and SVGIG (reference sequence). The CDR3 totals 13 residues. The CDR3, as DNA: TGTGCCTGGAGTGAGATTGCGGGGGGGGAGCAGTTCTTC. Amino acids: CAWSEIAGGEQFF.

The chain has TRBV5-5 and TRBJ1-4; TRBD1 aligns across 7 bases. CDR1 is SGHKS, CDR2 YYEKEE, per germline (reference sequence). The CDR3 loop spans 15 amino acids. Trimming removed 4 bases from V and 8 bases from J; junction bases left unmatched: 11. Here the CDR3 DNA reads TGTGCCAGCAGCAACCGACAGGGCGCCCGGGAAAAACTGTTTTTT. Its protein is CASSNRQGAREKLFF.

The chain employs TRBV6-5 and TRBJ1-5; D may be TRBD1 (5 bases). V was pared by 6 bases and J by 3 bases, with 15 bases between. Per germline, CDR1 MNHEY and CDR2 SVGAGI. This CDR3 contains 15 residues. CDR3 in DNA: TGTGCCAGCAGCGTACAGGTAATGTACAATCAGCCCCAGCATTTT. It translates to CASSVQVMYNQPQHF.